This T cell receptor (beta chain) appears in the sequencing data of a study of CD8 T cells in Susac syndrome. Study-level findings and limits: Only a relatively small number of individuals were included in the TCR sequencing and HLA analysis.

Remarks on this clonotype: Its antigen is unknown.

Peripheral blood CD8+ and CD4+ T cells were profiled by TCR beta sequencing. Controls were healthy donors chosen to match patients in age and sex. The CDR3 is 12 amino acids. CDR1 is KGHDR, CDR2 SFDVKD, per germline. V lost 7 bases and J 4 bases, leaving 8 bases between the germline ends. Reverse transcription of about 0.45 to 1 ug RNA was performed with random hexamers. An immunoSEQ multiplex PCR amplified TCR beta CDR3 over 54 Vbeta and 13 Jbeta. TCRdb reprocessed the immunoSEQ multiplex PCR reads with MiXCR, giving one entry per CDR3 protein. The sample shows 130,000 to 150,000 distinct CDR3 sequences, roughly 95% of them seen only once.

The chain couples TRBV24-1 to TRBJ2-3, with no clear D. The specimen sequenced was CD4+ T cells from PBMCs. This TCR came from a human donor in good health. The DNA for the CDR3 is TGTGCCACCAGCTTCCAGTCAGATACGCAGTATTTT. Translated: CATSFQSDTQYF.